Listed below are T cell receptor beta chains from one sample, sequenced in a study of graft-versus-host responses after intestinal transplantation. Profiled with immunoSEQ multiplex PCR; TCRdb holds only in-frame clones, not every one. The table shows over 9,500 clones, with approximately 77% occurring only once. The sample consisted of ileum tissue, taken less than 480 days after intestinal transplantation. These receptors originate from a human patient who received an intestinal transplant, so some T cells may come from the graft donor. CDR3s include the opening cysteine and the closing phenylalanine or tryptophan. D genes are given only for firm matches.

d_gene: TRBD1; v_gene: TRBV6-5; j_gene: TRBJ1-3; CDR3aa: CASSYTGGSGNTIYF
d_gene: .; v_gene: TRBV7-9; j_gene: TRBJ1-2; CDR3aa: CASSLEEAPNYGYTF
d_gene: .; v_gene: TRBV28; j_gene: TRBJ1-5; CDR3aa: CASRPDRNPGGNQPQHF
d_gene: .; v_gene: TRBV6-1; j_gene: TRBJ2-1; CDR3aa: CASSEGIDRRVNEQFF
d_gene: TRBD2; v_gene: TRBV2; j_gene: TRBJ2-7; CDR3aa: CASRLAGGPEQYF
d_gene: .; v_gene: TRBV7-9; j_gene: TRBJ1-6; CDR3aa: CASSYSGLAALHF
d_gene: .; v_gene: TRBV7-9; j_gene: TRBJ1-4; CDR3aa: CASSFSPGRTSEKLFF
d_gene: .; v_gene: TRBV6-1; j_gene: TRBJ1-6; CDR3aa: CASSEWPEGSYNSPLHF
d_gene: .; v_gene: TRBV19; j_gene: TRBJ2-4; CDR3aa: CASSIWDTKNIQYF
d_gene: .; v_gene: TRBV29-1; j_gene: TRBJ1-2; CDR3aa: CSVGGRDGYTF
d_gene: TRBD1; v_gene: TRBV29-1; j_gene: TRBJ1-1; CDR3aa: CSVVRQGARAEAFF
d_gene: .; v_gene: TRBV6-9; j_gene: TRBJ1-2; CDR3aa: CASRSNYGYTF
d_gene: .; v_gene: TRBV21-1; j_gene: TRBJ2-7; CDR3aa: CASSIRAFDRTKTGEQYF
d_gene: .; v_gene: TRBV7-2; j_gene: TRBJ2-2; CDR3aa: CASSSLPGELFF
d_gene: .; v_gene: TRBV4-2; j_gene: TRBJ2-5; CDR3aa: CASSPDWGQETQYF
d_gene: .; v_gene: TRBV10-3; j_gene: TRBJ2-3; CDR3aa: CAISGGGTDTQYF
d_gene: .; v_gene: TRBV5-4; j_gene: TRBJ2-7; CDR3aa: CASSPTGTLYEQYF
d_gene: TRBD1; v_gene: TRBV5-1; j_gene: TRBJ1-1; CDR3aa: CASSWRTGWNTEAFF
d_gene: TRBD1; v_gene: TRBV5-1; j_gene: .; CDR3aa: CASSSSTTGGVYEQYF
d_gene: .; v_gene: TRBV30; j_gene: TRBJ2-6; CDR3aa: CAWNGVVISGANVLTF
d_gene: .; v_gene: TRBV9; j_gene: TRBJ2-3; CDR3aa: CASSAQTGNTQYF
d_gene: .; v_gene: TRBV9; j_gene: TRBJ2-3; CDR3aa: CASTSLTSTDTQYF
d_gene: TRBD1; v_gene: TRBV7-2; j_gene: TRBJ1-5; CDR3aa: CASSLVGTDYQPQHF
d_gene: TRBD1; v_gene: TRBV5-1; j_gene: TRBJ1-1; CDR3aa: CASSPGTGIEAFF
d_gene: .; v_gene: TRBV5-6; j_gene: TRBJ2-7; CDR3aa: CASSYELGTASYEQYF
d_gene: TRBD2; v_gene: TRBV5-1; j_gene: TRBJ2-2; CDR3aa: CASSLVLAGATNMNTGELFF
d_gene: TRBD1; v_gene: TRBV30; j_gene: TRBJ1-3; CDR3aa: CAWSHTGDRVGNTIYF
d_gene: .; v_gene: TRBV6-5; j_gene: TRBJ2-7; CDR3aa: CASSYNRLEQYF
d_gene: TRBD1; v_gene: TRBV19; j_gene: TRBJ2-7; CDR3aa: CASSPQTGRSTEQYF
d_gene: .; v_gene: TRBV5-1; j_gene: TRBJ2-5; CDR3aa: CASSLPGVGEQYF
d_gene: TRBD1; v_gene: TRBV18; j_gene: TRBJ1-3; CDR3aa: CASSPGTGVGNTIYF
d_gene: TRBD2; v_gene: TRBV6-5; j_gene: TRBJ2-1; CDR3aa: CASSLAGGPNNEQFF
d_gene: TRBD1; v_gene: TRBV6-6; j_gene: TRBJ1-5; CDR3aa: CASSQLDRVNQPQHF
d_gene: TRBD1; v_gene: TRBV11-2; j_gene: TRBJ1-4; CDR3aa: CASSPRGVGANEKLFF
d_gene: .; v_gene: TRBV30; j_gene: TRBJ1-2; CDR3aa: CAWSFGGMTGTDGYTF
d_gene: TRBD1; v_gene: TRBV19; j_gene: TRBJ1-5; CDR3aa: CASTRVTGGFNQPQHF
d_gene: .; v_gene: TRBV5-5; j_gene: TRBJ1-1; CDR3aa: CASSFDQANTEAFF
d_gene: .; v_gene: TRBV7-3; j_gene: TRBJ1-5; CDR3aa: CASTPRGAGQPQHF
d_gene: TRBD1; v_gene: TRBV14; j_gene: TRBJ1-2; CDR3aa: CASSLGQGRSYGYTF
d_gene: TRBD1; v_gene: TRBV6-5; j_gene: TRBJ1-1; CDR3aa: CASSYTGGANTEAFF
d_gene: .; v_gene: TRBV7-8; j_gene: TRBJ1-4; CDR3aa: CASSSLDSTNEKLFF
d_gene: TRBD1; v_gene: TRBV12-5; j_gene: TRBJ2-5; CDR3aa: CASGGGTGETQYF